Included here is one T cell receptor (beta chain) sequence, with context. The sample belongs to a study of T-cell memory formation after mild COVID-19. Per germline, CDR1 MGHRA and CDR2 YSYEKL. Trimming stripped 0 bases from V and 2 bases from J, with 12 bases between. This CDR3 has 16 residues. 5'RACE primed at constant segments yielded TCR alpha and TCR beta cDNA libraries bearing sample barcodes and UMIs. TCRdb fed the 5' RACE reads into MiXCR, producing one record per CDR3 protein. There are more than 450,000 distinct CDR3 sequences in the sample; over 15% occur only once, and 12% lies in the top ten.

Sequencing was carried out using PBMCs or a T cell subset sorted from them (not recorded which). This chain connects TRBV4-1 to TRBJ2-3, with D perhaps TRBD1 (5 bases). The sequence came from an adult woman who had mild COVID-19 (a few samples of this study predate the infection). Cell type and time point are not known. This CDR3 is CASSQEGAGITDTQYF. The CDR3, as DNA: TGCGCCAGCAGCCAAGAAGGGGCAGGGATCACAGATACGCAGTATTTT.